This T cell receptor (beta chain) was sequenced during a study of T cells after somatic rescue of genetic block (dated by TCRdb to between 2020 and 2021). With respect to the entire study: The study assessed how robust, over the long term, a T-cell system was when the system had developed through somatic rescue of a genetic block in T-cell development.

A note on this clone: Which antigen it targets is not known. Per-nucleotide qualities are absent, and no much larger clonotype sits a single base away.

The library was built by means of the immunoSEQ multiplex PCR assay. TCRdb obtained this table from immuneACCESS and retained in-frame rearrangements with V and J assigned. These tables miss some clones; where compared with another copy, unresolved V genes account for less than half of the shortfall, and the remainder is unexplained. This sample holds 85,000 to 90,000 clones; around 90% were observed only once. The ten largest clones capture more than 1.5% of the sample. The CDR3 contains 16 residues, cysteine and phenylalanine counted. This entry keeps only the CDR3 DNA: 48 bases, framed from base 1. The germline V gene yields SGDLS for CDR1 and YYNGEE for CDR2. V is pruned by 4 bases and J by 4 bases, leaving 12 bases of the junction without a gene match.

This TCR came from a woman between 18 and 30 years old. The sequenced sample consisted of peripheral blood mononuclear cells (PBMCs). Recombination linked TRBV9 to TRBJ2-3; 7 of the junction bases match TRBD1. The nucleotide sequence reads as follows: TGTGCCAGCAGCCCGACCGTACAGGGGATCCCAGATACGCAGTATTTT. Its translation reads: CASSPTVQGIPDTQYF.